This TCR beta chain was found in a study of T cells in Graves' hyperthyroidism and ophthalmopathy. Trimming left V 3 bases short and J 5 bases short, with 4 bases between. Germline CDR1 and CDR2: GTSNPN and SVGIG (reference sequence). The CDR3 runs 10 residues. Preceding any ophthalmopathy symptoms, the blood sample dates from first hyperthyroidism diagnosis. Findings and caveats of the study: A model using 13 V-J features told ophthalmopathy apart from stable hyperthyroidism.

Ten or more counts support this clonotype. Its antigen is still unknown. RNA transcripts served as the template for amplifying TCR beta CDR3 regions. The study used the HTBI primer set for a first-round RT-PCR of the TCR CDR3. TCRdb re-called the multiplex PCR reads through MiXCR, storing one row per CDR3 protein. This sample has 150,000 or so distinct CDR3 sequences, with less than 10% found just once. The chain joins TRBV30 to TRBJ1-1; no reliable D call. Source material: blood. The receptor was isolated from a woman under 30 with Graves' hyperthyroidism that later progressed to Graves' ophthalmopathy. The CDR3 region has the DNA TGTGCCTGGAGGAGGACTGAAGCTTTCTTT. Amino acids: CAWRRTEAFF.